These 20 T cell receptor beta chains were all obtained from the same sample, sequenced in a study of T cell changes during pregnancy in multiple sclerosis. Method: immunoSEQ multiplex PCR; TCRdb's copy keeps in-frame clones and lacks some. The table lists tens of thousands of clones, around nine tenths of them singletons. The sample in question was peripheral blood, obtained in the third trimester of pregnancy. Source of these receptors: a female donor with multiple sclerosis, enrolled in a pregnancy study.

There are a few counts of this clone. The CDR3 sequence: CAISQGRSSNQPQHF. The CDR3 bases are TGTGCCATCAGTCAGGGGAGATCGAGCAATCAGCCCCAGCATTTT. The chain links TRBV10-3 to TRBJ1-5, with D possibly TRBD1 on 6 matching bases. Germline V CDR1 and CDR2: ENHRY, SYGVKD. The CDR3 extends over 15 amino acids. Trimming left V 5 bases short and J 1 base short, with 12 bases between.

The V call is TRBV5-1, the J call TRBJ2-7; D is unresolved. The CDR3 has 15 amino acids. V was clipped by 1 base and J by 4 bases, with 15 bases between them. Germline V lookup: CDR1 SGHRS, CDR2 YFSETQ. CDR3 sequence: CASSLTQNVGYEQYF. The CDR3 DNA reads as TGCGCCAGCAGCTTGACCCAGAACGTCGGGTACGAGCAGTACTTC.

This clone was seen more than once but under ten times. The J gene is TRBJ2-7, the V gene TRBV16; D possibly corresponds to TRBD1 (5 bases). V lost 4 bases to trimming and J lost 1 base, with 5 bases between them. Germline-derived CDR1 and CDR2 are KGHSY and FQNENV. This CDR3 spans 12 amino acids. The CDR3 sequence: CASSRQSYEQYF. CDR3 bases: TGTGCCAGCAGCCGACAGTCCTACGAGCAGTACTTC.

The chain uses TRBV2 and TRBJ2-5, with D possibly being TRBD1 (6 bases). Trimming cost V 7 bases and J 9 bases, with 27 bases left between them. This CDR3 region has 16 residues. CDR1 is SNHLY, CDR2 FYNNEI, per germline. CDR3 sequence reads: CASTTGHGVGSGAQYF. CDR3 coding DNA: TGTGCCAGCACCACCGGACACGGGGTCGGTTCAGGGGCCCAGTACTTC.

This clone was found once. The chain combines TRBV7-9 with TRBJ2-5, with 8 bases fitting TRBD2. The J call is in doubt because the DNA end fits TRBJ2-7 better. In germline, CDR1 is SEHNR, CDR2 FQNEAQ (reference sequence). This CDR3 region has 14 residues. Here the CDR3 DNA reads TGTGCCAGCAGCTTGCTCGGGGGGGCCTACGAGCAGTACTTC. It codes for CASSLLGGAYEQYF.

The rearrangement joins TRBV5-1 to TRBJ2-1, with 7 bases matching TRBD2. The CDR3 has 16 amino acids. J was trimmed by 3 bases and V by 0 bases; bases with no gene match: 6. The germline gives CDR1 SGHRS, CDR2 YFSETQ. The CDR3 DNA follows: TGCGCCAGCAGCTTGGTCGCTAGCGGCGACTACAATGAGCAGTTCTTC. Translated, it gives CASSLVASGDYNEQFF.

The rearrangement joins TRBV18 to TRBJ2-5; D remains ambiguous. V shed 2 bases and J shed 0 bases, with 7 bases lying between them. There are 14 residues in the CDR3. The germline V gene has CDR1 KGHSH and CDR2 LQKENI. The CDR3 DNA follows: TGTGCCAGCTCACCAGCTGGCCACCAAGAGACCCAGTACTTC. As protein: CASSPAGHQETQYF.

The gene calls are TRBV27 and TRBJ2-1; TRBD2 matches at 14 bases. J was trimmed by 7 bases and V by 6 bases; bases with no gene match: 8. The CDR3 runs to 16 residues. Germline V gives CDR1 MNHEY, CDR2 SMNVEV (reference sequence). CDR3 residues: CASSFGLAGGLNEQFF. In nucleotides, the CDR3 is TGTGCCAGCAGCTTCGGACTAGCGGGAGGACTGAATGAGCAGTTCTTC.

A single count supports this clone. The chain couples TRBV28 to TRBJ2-7, with 10 bases aligning to TRBD2. V gave up 6 bases and J gave up 3 bases; unmatched junction bases: 8. The germline gives CDR1 MDHEN, CDR2 SYDVKM. The CDR3 spans 15 residues. This chain's CDR3 is CASRTPGTSVYEQYF. The CDR3 region has the DNA TGTGCCAGCAGAACTCCCGGGACTAGCGTCTACGAGCAGTACTTC.

Ten or more counts support this clone. The rearrangement links TRBV28 to TRBJ1-5; 7 bases are a match to TRBD1. CDR3 length equals 17 residues. CDR1 is MDHEN and CDR2 is SYDVKM in the germline V gene. V gave up 6 bases and J gave up 1 base; unmatched junction bases: 12. This chain's CDR3 is CASSPGQWFDSNQPQHF. CDR3 in DNA: TGTGCCAGCAGCCCGGGACAGTGGTTTGACAGCAATCAGCCCCAGCATTTT.

The chain uses TRBV7-2 and TRBJ2-1; a possible D gene is TRBD2 (6 bases). Germline V gene sequence: CDR1 SGHTA, CDR2 FQGNSA. This CDR3 has 15 amino acids. V was trimmed by 2 bases and J by 6 bases, leaving 14 bases between them. The CDR3 DNA is TGTGCCAGCAGCTTAACACGGGAGCATCGCAATGAGCAGTTCTTC. Protein product: CASSLTREHRNEQFF.

The chain recombines TRBV7-2 with TRBJ1-4; 8 nucleotides align to TRBD1. The CDR3 totals 14 residues. Germline V CDR1 and CDR2: SGHTA, FQGNSA. V was clipped by 3 bases and J by 7 bases; unmatched bases: 4. This CDR3 is CASSFGQGTEKLFF. The CDR3 DNA sequence: TGTGCCAGCAGCTTCGGACAGGGTACTGAAAAACTGTTTTTT. The whole variable domain, remainder taken from reference TRBV7-2 and TRBJ1-4, is GAGVSQSPSNKVTEKGKDVELRCDPISGHTALYWYRQSLGQGLEFLIYFQGNSAPDKSGLPSDRFSAERTGGSVSTLTIQRTQQEDSAVYLCASSFGQGTEKLFFGSGTQLSVL.

The chain carries TRBV5-1 and TRBJ1-2; 9 bases match TRBD1. The trim removed 0 bases at V and 6 bases at J, leaving 6 bases unmatched. CDR1 SGHRS and CDR2 YFSETQ come from the germline V gene. The length of the CDR3 is 15 residues. The CDR3 DNA sequence: TGCGCCAGCAGCTTGGCCCCCGGACAGGGGAATGGCTACACCTTC. This sequence encodes CASSLAPGQGNGYTF.

DNA of the CDR3: TGTGCCAGCAGCTTGGGACAGGGGGCGTACGAGCAGTACTTC. It encodes CASSLGQGAYEQYF. The J gene is TRBJ2-7, the V gene TRBV7-6; 12 bases agree with TRBD1. J lost 4 bases, V lost 3 bases, and 1 base had no gene match. Germline V gene data show CDR1 as SGHVS and CDR2 as FNYEAQ. CDR3 size: 14 residues. The variable domain in full, with the rest retrieved from reference TRBV7-6 and TRBJ2-7, is GAGVSQSPRYKVTKRGQDVALRCDPISGHVSLYWYRQALGQGPEFLTYFNYEAQQDKSGLPNDRFSAERPEGSISTLTIQRTEQRDSAMYRCASSLGQGAYEQYFGPGTRLTVT.

The chain uses TRBV28 and TRBJ2-7; 11 bases match TRBD1. The CDR3 covers 14 residues. From germline, CDR1 is MDHEN and CDR2 SYDVKM. Trimming at V came to 6 bases and at J to 6 bases, leaving 7 bases not matched to a gene. Here the CDR3 DNA reads TGTGCCAGCAGATTCGAGGGACAGGGGGTCGAGCAGTACTTC. Translation: CASRFEGQGVEQYF.

Here the CDR3 reads CASTREGNTEAFF. CDR3 bases: TGTGCCAGCACGAGGGAGGGTAACACTGAAGCTTTCTTT. The rearrangement joins TRBV2 to TRBJ1-1, with D unclear. Per the germline V gene, CDR1 is SNHLY and CDR2 is FYNNEI. CDR3 length equals 13 residues. The V and J ends lost 7 bases and 2 bases respectively, with 11 bases between them.

J is TRBJ2-5 and V is TRBV28, with 8 bases that match TRBD1. The CDR3 totals 14 residues. The germline V gene encodes CDR1 MDHEN and CDR2 SYDVKM. The J segment lost 5 bases and the V segment lost 4 bases, leaving 6 bases of the junction unmatched. CDR3 residues: CASSSGQGIETQYF. The CDR3 coding sequence is TGTGCCAGCAGTTCCGGACAGGGCATCGAGACCCAGTACTTC.

The chain combines TRBV19 with TRBJ2-3; 8 bases match TRBD1. Germline V gives CDR1 LNHDA, CDR2 SQIVND (reference sequence). The CDR3 is 14 amino acids. Losses at the gene ends were 6 bases for V and 2 bases for J; bases not matched to a gene: 4. CDR3 coding DNA: TGTGCCAGTAGGGGGACAGGCCACACAGATACGCAGTATTTT. Its translation: CASRGTGHTDTQYF.

This chain joins TRBV21-1 and TRBJ2-7; the D call in the table, TRBD2, was not verified against the DNA. TRBV21-1 is listed as a pseudogene. The CDR3 contains 17 residues. CDR3: CASSKVPSGRYRNEQYF. For the CDR3, the DNA is TGTGCCAGCAGCAAAGTCCCTAGCGGGAGGTATCGCAACGAGCAGTACTTC.

The rearrangement links TRBV2 to TRBJ2-5; 7 bases align to TRBD1. Unmatched junction bases numbered 4, after V lost 7 bases and J lost 2 bases. The V gene's germline CDR1 is SNHLY and CDR2 FYNNEI. This CDR3 has 13 amino acids. For the CDR3, the DNA is TGTGCCAGCAACAGACAGGGACAAGAGACCCAGTACTTC. It yields the protein CASNRQGQETQYF.